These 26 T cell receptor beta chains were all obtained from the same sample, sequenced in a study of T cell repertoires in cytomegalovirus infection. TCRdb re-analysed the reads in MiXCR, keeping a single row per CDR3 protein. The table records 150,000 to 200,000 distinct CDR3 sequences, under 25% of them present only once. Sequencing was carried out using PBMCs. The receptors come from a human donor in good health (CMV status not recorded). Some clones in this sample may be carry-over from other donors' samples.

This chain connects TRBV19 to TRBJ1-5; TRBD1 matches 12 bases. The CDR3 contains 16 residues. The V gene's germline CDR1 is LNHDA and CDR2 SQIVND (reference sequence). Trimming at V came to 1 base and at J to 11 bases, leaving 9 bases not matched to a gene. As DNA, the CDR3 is TGTGCCAGTAGTATAGTTCCGGGACAGGGGGCCCCGTCCCAGCATTTT. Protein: CASSIVPGQGAPSQHF.

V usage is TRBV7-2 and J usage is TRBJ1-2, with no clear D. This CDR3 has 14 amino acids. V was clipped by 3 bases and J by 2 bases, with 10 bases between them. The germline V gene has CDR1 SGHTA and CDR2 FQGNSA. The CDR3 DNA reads TGTGCCAGCAGCTTGGCGAGGGAGAACTATGGCTACACCTTC. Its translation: CASSLARENYGYTF.

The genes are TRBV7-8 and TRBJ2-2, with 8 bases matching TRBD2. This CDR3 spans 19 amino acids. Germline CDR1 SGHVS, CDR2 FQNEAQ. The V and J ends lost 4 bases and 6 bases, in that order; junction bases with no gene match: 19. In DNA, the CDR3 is TGTGCCAGCAGCTCTCGAAACGTGCGGGGGGCCGAAGGGGCCGGGGAGCTGTTTTTT. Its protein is CASSSRNVRGAEGAGELFF.

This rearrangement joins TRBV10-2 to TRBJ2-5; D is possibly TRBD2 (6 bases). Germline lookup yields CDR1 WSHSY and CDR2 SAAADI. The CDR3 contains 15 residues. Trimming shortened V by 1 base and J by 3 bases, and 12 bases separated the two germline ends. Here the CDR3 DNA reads TGCGCCAGCAGTGAGTTGGCTAGCGTCGAAGAGACCCAGTACTTC. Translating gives CASSELASVEETQYF.

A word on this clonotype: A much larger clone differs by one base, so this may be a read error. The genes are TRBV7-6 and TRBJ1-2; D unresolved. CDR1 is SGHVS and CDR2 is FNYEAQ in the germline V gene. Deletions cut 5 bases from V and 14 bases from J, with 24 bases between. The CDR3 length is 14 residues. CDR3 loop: CASSPTARASVGTF. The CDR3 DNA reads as TGTGCCAGCAGCCCCACGGCAAGAGCCTCCGTGGGGACCTTC.

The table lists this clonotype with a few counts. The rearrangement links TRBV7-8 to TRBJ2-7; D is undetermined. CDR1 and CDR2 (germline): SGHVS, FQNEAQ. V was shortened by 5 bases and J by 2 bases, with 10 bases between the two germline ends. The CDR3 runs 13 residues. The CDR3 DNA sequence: TGTGCCAGCAGCCCTCTAGGACCCTACGAGCAGTACTTC. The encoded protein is CASSPLGPYEQYF.

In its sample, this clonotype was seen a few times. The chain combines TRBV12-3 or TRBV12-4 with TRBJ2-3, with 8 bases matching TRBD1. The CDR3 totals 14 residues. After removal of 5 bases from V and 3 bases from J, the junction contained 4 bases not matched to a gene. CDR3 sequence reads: CASSHGQGTDTQYF. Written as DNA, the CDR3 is TGTGCCAGCAGTCACGGACAGGGAACAGATACGCAGTATTTT.

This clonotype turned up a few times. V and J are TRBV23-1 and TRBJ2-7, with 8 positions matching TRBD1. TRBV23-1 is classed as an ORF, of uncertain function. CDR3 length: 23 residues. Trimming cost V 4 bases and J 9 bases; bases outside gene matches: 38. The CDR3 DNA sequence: TGCGCCAGCAGTCGGATGACAGGGGCGACGATACGAAAGATTACGAGGCCGCATGATGGGCAGTACTTC. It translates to CASSRMTGATIRKITRPHDGQYF.

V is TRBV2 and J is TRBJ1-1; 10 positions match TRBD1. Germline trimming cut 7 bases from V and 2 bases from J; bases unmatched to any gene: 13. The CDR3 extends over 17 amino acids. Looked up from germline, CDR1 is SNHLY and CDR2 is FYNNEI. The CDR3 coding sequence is TGTGCCAGCACGGTCCCCAGACAGGGGGCGTTCAACACTGAAGCTTTCTTT. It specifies CASTVPRQGAFNTEAFF.

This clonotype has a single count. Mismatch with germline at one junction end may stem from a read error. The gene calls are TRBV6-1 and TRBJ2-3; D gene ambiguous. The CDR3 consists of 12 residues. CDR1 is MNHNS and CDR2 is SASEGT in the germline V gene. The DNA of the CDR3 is TGTGCCAGCAGTGACGGGTGGGATACGCAGTGTTTT. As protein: CASSDGWDTQCF.

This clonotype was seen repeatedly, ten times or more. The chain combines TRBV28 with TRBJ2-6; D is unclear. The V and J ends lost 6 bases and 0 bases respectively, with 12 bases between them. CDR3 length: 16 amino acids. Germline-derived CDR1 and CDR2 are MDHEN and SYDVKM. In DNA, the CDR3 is TGTGCCAGCAGCCTGGACGGCAACTCTGGGGCCAACGTCCTGACTTTC. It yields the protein CASSLDGNSGANVLTF.

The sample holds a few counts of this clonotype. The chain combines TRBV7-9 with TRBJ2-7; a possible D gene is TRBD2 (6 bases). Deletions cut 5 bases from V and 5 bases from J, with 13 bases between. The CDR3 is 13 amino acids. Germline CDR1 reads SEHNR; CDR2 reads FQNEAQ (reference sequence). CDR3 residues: CASSPPSGDEQYF. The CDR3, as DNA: TGTGCCAGCAGCCCCCCTTCGGGAGACGAGCAGTACTTC.

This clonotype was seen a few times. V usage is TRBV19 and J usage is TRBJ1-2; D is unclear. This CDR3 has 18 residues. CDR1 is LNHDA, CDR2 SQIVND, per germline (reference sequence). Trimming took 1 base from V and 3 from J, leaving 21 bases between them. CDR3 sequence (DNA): TGTGCCAGTAGTATAGGAGAAAACCATCATCTCGCCGACTATGGCTACACCTTC. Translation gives CASSIGENHHLADYGYTF.

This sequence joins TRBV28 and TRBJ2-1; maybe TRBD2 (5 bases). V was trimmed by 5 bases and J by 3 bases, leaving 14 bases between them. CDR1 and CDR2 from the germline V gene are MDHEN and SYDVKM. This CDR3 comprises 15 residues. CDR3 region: CASSPLRENYNEQFF. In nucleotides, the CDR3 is TGTGCCAGCAGTCCCCTGAGGGAGAACTACAATGAGCAGTTCTTC.

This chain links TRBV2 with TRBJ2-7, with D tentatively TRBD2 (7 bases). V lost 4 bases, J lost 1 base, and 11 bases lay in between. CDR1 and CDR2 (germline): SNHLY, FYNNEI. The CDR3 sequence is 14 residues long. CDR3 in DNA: TGTGCCAGCAGTGCACAGGGAGGGTCCTACGAGCAGTACTTC. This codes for CASSAQGGSYEQYF.

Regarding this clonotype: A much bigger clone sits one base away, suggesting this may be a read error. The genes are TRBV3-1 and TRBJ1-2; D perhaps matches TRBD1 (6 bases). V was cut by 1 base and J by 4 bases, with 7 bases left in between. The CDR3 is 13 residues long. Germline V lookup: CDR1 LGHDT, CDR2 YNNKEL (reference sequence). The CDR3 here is CASSQGTAYGYTF. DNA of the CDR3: TGTGCCAGCAGCCAAGGGACAGCCTATGGCTACACCTTC.

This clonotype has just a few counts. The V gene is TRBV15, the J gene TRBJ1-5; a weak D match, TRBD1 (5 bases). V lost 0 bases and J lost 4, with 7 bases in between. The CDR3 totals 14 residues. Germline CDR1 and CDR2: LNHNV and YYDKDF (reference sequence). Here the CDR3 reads CATSRDAGNQPQHF. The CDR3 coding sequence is TGTGCCACCAGCAGAGATGCAGGGAATCAGCCCCAGCATTTT.

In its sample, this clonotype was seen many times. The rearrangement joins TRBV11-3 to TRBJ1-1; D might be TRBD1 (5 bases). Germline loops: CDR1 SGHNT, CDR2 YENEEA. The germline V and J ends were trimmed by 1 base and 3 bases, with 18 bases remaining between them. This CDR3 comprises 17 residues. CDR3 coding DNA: TGTGCCAGCAGCTTAGTGGGGCTTGAGTCGGGGGACACTGAAGCTTTCTTT. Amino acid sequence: CASSLVGLESGDTEAFF.

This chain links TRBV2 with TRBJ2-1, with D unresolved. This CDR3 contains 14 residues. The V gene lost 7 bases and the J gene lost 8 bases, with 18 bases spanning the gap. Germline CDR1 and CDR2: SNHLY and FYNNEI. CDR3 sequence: CASMAQAFRDEQFF. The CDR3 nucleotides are TGTGCCAGCATGGCTCAGGCGTTTCGGGATGAGCAGTTCTTC.

The DNA for the CDR3 is TGTGCCAGCATATCAGGGGCGAACTATGGCTACACCTTC. Its protein is CASISGANYGYTF. This chain joins TRBV28 and TRBJ1-2; the D gene is possibly TRBD1 (6 bases). CDR1 and CDR2 (germline): MDHEN, SYDVKM. The V end lost 7 bases, the J end lost 2 bases, and 11 bases lay between the germline ends. The CDR3 sequence is 13 residues long.

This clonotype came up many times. CDR3 sequence reads: CASSPRPGAGVQPQHF. Written as DNA, the CDR3 is TGTGCCAGCAGCCCCCGTCCCGGGGCTGGGGTTCAGCCCCAGCATTTT. V gene TRBV28 combines with J gene TRBJ1-5, with D tentatively TRBD1 (5 bases). The V end lost 6 bases, the J end lost 6 bases, and 21 bases lay between the germline ends. Looked up from germline, CDR1 is MDHEN and CDR2 is SYDVKM. The CDR3 sequence is 16 residues long.

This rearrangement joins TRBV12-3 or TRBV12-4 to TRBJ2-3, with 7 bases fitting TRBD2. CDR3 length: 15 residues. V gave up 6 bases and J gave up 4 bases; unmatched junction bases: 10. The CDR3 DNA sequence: TGTGCCAGCAGCCAAAAGACTAGCAGAGCAGATACGCAGTATTTT. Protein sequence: CASSQKTSRADTQYF.

The CDR3 DNA follows: TGTGCCAGCAGTTTGGGAGGCTTCAGTGCAATGAACACTGAAGCTTTCTTT. Protein sequence: CASSLGGFSAMNTEAFF. This chain joins TRBV27 and TRBJ1-1; D gene ambiguous. V lost 3 bases and J 0 bases, leaving 17 bases between the germline ends. The CDR3 loop spans 17 amino acids. Germline CDR1 reads MNHEY; CDR2 reads SMNVEV (reference sequence).

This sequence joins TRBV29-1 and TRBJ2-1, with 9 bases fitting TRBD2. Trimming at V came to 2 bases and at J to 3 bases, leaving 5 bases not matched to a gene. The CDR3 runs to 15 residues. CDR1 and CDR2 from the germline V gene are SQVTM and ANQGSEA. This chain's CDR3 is CSVEKLAGVYNEQFF. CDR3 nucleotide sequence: TGCAGCGTTGAAAAATTAGCGGGGGTCTACAATGAGCAGTTCTTC.

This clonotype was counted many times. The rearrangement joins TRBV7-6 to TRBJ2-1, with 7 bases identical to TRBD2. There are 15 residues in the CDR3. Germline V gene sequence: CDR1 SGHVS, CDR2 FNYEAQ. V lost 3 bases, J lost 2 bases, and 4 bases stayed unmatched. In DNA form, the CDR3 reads TGTGCCAGCAGCTTTGGGGGGGTCCCCTACAATGAGCAGTTCTTC. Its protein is CASSFGGVPYNEQFF.

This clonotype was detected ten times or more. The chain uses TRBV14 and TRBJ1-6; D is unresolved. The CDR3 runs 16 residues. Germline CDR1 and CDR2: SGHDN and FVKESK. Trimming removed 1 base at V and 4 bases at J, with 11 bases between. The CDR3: CASSQAGISYNSPLHF. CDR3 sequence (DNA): TGTGCCAGCAGCCAAGCGGGGATTAGTTATAATTCACCCCTCCACTTT.